Listed here are 22 T cell receptor beta chains from one sample, sequenced in a study of blood T cell repertoires in COVID-19. Clones were read by immunoSEQ multiplex PCR, and TCRdb kept only the in-frame ones, dropping some. Seen here are about 500,000 clones, roughly nine tenths observed once, and the top ten hold 0.8% to 0.9%. The sequencing input was peripheral blood. These receptor sequences come from a man aged 18-30 years with COVID-19, enrolled during active disease.

The chain is built from TRBV18 and TRBJ2-5, with TRBD2 as a possible D gene (6 bases). From germline, CDR1 is KGHSH and CDR2 LQKENI. The CDR3 contains 15 residues. With 0 bases removed from V and 5 bases from J, the gap between germline ends came to 13 bases. DNA for the CDR3: TGTGCCAGCTCACCACCGACTAGTCAGAGGGAGACCCAGTACTTC. This translates into CASSPPTSQRETQYF.

The chain combines TRBV5-1 with TRBJ1-5, with D perhaps TRBD1 (6 bases). This CDR3 is built from 14 residues. Germline assignment: CDR1 SGHRS and CDR2 YFSETQ. The V end lost 1 base, the J end lost 8 bases, and 13 bases lay between the germline ends. This chain's CDR3 is CASSLSGGAKPQHF. The CDR3 nucleotides are TGCGCCAGCAGCTTGTCTGGGGGCGCCAAGCCCCAGCATTTT.

V gene TRBV28 combines with J gene TRBJ1-5, with D hard to call. CDR1 and CDR2 from the germline V gene are MDHEN and SYDVKM. This CDR3 contains 14 residues. Trimming cost V 3 bases and J 2 bases, with 8 bases left between them. The CDR3, as DNA: TGTGCCAGCAGTTTGTGGGAGGGCAATCAGCCCCAGCATTTT. It is translated as CASSLWEGNQPQHF.

CDR3 sequence: CASSETGGSYNEQFF. CDR3 nucleotide sequence: TGTGCCAGCAGTGAAACAGGGGGCTCCTACAATGAGCAGTTCTTC. The V call is TRBV6-1, the J call TRBJ2-1, with 8 bases identical to TRBD1. The CDR3 runs to 15 residues. The trim removed 2 bases at V and 0 bases at J, leaving 0 bases unmatched. Germline-derived CDR1 and CDR2 are MNHNS and SASEGT.

The chain uses TRBV19 and TRBJ1-2, with unresolved D. Germline V CDR1 and CDR2: LNHDA, SQIVND (reference sequence). CDR3 size: 16 residues. Trimming removed 7 bases from V and 0 bases from J, with 18 bases in between. CDR3 bases: TGTGCCAGTACCCTGAAGAGCGGTCTGCCTAACTATGGCTACACCTTC. As protein: CASTLKSGLPNYGYTF.

As concerns this clone: At one boundary the junction diverges from the germline segment, which might be a read error. V gene TRBV6-1 combines with J gene TRBJ2-7; 11 bases align to TRBD1. The germline CDR1 and CDR2 sequences are MNHNS and SASEGT. The CDR3 covers 14 residues. The DNA for the CDR3 is TGTGCCAGCACTGAAAGGGACAGGGGGGACAAGCAGTACTTC. It specifies CASTERDRGDKQYF.

V usage is TRBV28 and J usage is TRBJ1-5; 8 bases are a match to TRBD1. The J segment lost 6 bases and the V segment lost 6 bases, leaving 10 bases of the junction unmatched. The CDR3 loop spans 15 amino acids. CDR1 and CDR2 from the germline V gene are MDHEN and SYDVKM. CDR3 residues: CASRAGGAGVQPQHF. The DNA of the CDR3 is TGTGCCAGCAGGGCAGGGGGCGCGGGGGTTCAGCCCCAGCATTTT.

The chain combines TRBV4-2 with TRBJ2-1, with D perhaps TRBD2 (6 bases). Trimming removed 0 bases from V and 2 bases from J, with 11 bases in between. Germline values: CDR1 LGHNA, CDR2 YNFKEQ. CDR3 size: 16 residues. Here the CDR3 reads CASSQDGGATYNEQFF. The DNA for the CDR3 is TGTGCCAGCAGCCAAGATGGCGGGGCAACCTACAATGAGCAGTTCTTC.

The rearrangement links TRBV20-1 to TRBJ2-7; 9 nucleotides match TRBD2. J was trimmed by 4 bases and V by 3 bases; bases with no gene match: 10. The CDR3 is 15 residues long. Germline assignment: CDR1 DFQATT and CDR2 SNEGSKA (reference sequence). The CDR3 nucleotides read TGCAGTGCTAGTCGCTTGAGGCTAGCGGGGTACGAGCAGTACTTC. This encodes CSASRLRLAGYEQYF.

This chain connects TRBV6-6 to TRBJ1-5; a possible D gene is TRBD1 (6 bases). The CDR3 extends over 15 amino acids. V was trimmed by 7 bases and J by 4 bases, leaving 17 bases between them. CDR1 and CDR2 from the germline V gene are MNHNY and SVGAGI (reference sequence). CDR3 DNA: TGTGCCAGCACGGGCCCGGGGGGGCGTAATCAGCCCCAGCATTTT. This codes for CASTGPGGRNQPQHF.

The chain is built from TRBV28 and TRBJ2-7; 9 positions match TRBD2. Per the germline V gene, CDR1 is MDHEN and CDR2 is SYDVKM. V gave up 4 bases and J gave up 4 bases; unmatched junction bases: 5. The CDR3 contains 14 residues. The CDR3 here is CASSSEAGGYEQYF. CDR3 nucleotide sequence: TGTGCCAGCAGTTCCGAAGCGGGAGGATACGAGCAGTACTTC.

V gene TRBV3-1 (or the pseudogene TRBV3-2) combines with J gene TRBJ2-3, with D unclear. Trimming pared 2 bases from V and 0 bases from J, leaving 12 bases between. Germline V gene lookup returns CDR1 LGHDT and CDR2 YNNKEL (reference sequence). The CDR3 totals 16 residues. Written as DNA, the CDR3 is TGTGCCAGCAGCCAATCGTGGGCCACTAGCACAGATACGCAGTATTTT. The encoded protein is CASSQSWATSTDTQYF.

For the CDR3, the DNA is TGTGCCAGCAGTTACGGGACAGGGTTCGCTTTCTTT. Residues: CASSYGTGFAFF. The J gene is TRBJ1-1, the V gene TRBV6-5, with 9 nucleotides matching TRBD1. The length of the CDR3 is 12 residues. J lost 11 bases, V lost 2 bases, and 3 bases had no gene match. Germline lookup yields CDR1 MNHEY and CDR2 SVGAGI.

CDR3 in amino acids: CASSPDGDEQFF. CDR3 nucleotide sequence: TGTGCCAGCAGCCCGGACGGGGATGAGCAGTTCTTC. The V and J genes are TRBV5-4 and TRBJ2-1; a weak D match, TRBD2 (5 bases). CDR1 and CDR2 from the germline V gene are SGHNT and YYREEE (reference sequence). The V end was cut by 4 bases, the J end by 8 bases, with 10 bases between. The CDR3 is made up of 12 amino acids.

The CDR3 coding sequence is TGTGCCAGCAGTTTGGGGGGGGGAACCTTAGATACGCAGTATTTT. Translating gives CASSLGGGTLDTQYF. This chain links TRBV28 with TRBJ2-3; 7 bases line up with TRBD2. V trimming: 3 bases; J trimming: 5 bases; junction bases outside the gene matches: 8. The CDR3 contains 15 residues. Per the germline V gene, CDR1 is MDHEN and CDR2 is SYDVKM.

V usage is TRBV9 and J usage is TRBJ1-2, with a possible D match to TRBD1 (6 bases). The CDR3 length is 14 residues. Germline CDR1 reads SGDLS; CDR2 reads YYNGEE. Trimming removed 4 bases from V and 4 bases from J, with 14 bases in between. As DNA, the CDR3 is TGTGCCAGCAGCACGACAGGTCGGGGCTATGGCTACACCTTC. The encoded protein is CASSTTGRGYGYTF.

V is TRBV7-5 and J is TRBJ2-7; TRBD1 is the table's D call and was not checked against the DNA. TRBV7-5 has pseudogene status. The CDR3 is 15 residues long. The CDR3 nucleotides read TGTGTCAGAAGCTTAGCATGGGACAGGGAGCGCGAGCAGTACTTC. Amino acid sequence: CVRSLAWDREREQYF.

The V call is TRBV7-9, the J call TRBJ2-1; TRBD2 might be the D (7 bases). Germline V gene sequence: CDR1 SEHNR, CDR2 FQNEAQ (reference sequence). The CDR3 runs to 15 residues. Trimming removed 6 bases at V and 7 bases at J, with 19 bases between. The CDR3 spells CASSLRGASGNEQFF. CDR3 bases: TGTGCCAGCAGTCTACGGGGGGCTTCCGGGAATGAGCAGTTCTTC. Full variable domain (remainder filled in from reference TRBV7-9 and TRBJ2-1): DTGVSQNPRHKITKRGQNVTFRCDPISEHNRLYWYRQTLGQGPEFLTYFQNEAQLEKSRLLSDRFSAERPKGSFSTLEIQRTEQGDSAMYLCASSLRGASGNEQFFGPGTRLTVL.

The chain carries TRBV3-1 (or the pseudogene TRBV3-2) and TRBJ2-5, with 8 bases aligning to TRBD2. Germline loops: CDR1 LGHDT, CDR2 YNNKEL (reference sequence). The CDR3 is made up of 16 amino acids. The ends lost 4 bases at V and 6 bases at J; junction bases unmatched: 13. This CDR3 reads CASSPQTSVTRKTQYF. As DNA, the CDR3 is TGTGCCAGCAGCCCGCAGACTAGCGTTACGAGAAAGACCCAGTACTTC.

V and J are TRBV2 and TRBJ1-5; D is undetermined. Germline V gene data show CDR1 as SNHLY and CDR2 as FYNNEI. This CDR3 comprises 13 residues. The V gene lost 1 base and the J gene lost 4 bases, with 5 bases spanning the gap. Here the CDR3 DNA reads TGTGCCAGCAGTGAAGATTATAATCAGCCCCAGCATTTT. This gives the protein CASSEDYNQPQHF.

V is TRBV27 and J is TRBJ1-5; a weak D match, TRBD1 (6 bases). The CDR3 extends over 15 amino acids. The V and J ends lost 3 bases and 3 bases respectively, with 12 bases between them. The germline V gene encodes CDR1 MNHEY and CDR2 SMNVEV (reference sequence). The CDR3 loop is CASSFQGIPNQPQHF. As DNA, the CDR3 is TGTGCCAGCAGTTTTCAGGGGATACCCAATCAGCCCCAGCATTTT.

The chain joins TRBV2 to TRBJ2-1; D gene unclear. Per the germline V gene, CDR1 is SNHLY and CDR2 is FYNNEI. The CDR3 is 13 amino acids. Trimming shortened V by 3 bases and J by 7 bases, and 10 bases separated the two germline ends. CDR3 protein: CASSDVESNEQFF. The CDR3 DNA sequence: TGTGCCAGCAGTGATGTGGAGAGTAATGAGCAGTTCTTC.